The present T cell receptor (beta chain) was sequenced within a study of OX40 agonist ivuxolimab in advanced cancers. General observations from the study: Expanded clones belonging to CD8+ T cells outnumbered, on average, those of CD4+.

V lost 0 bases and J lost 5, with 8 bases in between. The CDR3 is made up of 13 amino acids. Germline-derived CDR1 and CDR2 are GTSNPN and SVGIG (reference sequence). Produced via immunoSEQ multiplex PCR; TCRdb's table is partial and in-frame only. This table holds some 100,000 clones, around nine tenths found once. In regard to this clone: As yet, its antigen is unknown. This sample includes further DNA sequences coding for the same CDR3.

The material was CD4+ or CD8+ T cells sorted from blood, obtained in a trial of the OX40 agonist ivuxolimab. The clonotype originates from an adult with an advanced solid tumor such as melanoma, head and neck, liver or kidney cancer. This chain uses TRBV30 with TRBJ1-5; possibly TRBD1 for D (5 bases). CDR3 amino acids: CAWSVGGDQPQHF. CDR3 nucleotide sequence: TGTGCCTGGAGTGTTGGGGGGGATCAGCCCCAGCATTTT.